Sequencing of this T cell receptor beta chain was carried out in a study of T cell clonality in common variable immunodeficiency. A few counts support this clone. The sequence runs out 3 residues before the end of the CDR3; the remainder is reconstructed from the germline J gene. The table came from immunoSEQ multiplex PCR; TCRdb's copy has only in-frame clones and leaves some out. Found here are about 44,000 clones, no singletons; the ten largest cover 8.5% to 12%. The CDR3 has 15 amino acids. V dropped 4 bases and J dropped 7; count of bases not matched to a gene: 6. Germline CDR1 SGHRS, CDR2 YFSETQ.

The source is a person between 18 and 75 years old in good health. This chain links TRBV5-1 with TRBJ2-1; TRBD2 aligns across 12 bases. Sequences were obtained from peripheral blood mononuclear cells. The sequenced part of the CDR3 DNA is TGCGCCAGCAGCCCTCCGGGACTAGCGGGTAATGAG. This codes for CASSPPGLAGNE. The entire CDR3 protein reads CASSPPGLAGNEQFF.